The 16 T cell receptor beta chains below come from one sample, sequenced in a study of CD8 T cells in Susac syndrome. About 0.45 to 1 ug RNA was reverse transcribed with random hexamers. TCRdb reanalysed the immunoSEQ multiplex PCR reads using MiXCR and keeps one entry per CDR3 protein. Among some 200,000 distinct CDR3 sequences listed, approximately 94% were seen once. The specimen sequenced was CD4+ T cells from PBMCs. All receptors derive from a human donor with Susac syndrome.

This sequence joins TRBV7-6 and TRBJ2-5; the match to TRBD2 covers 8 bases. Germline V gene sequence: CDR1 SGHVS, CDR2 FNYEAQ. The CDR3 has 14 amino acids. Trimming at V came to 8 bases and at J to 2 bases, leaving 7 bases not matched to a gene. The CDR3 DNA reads TGTGCCAGCGCGTGGACTAGCCTTCAAGAGACCCAGTACTTC. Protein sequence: CASAWTSLQETQYF.

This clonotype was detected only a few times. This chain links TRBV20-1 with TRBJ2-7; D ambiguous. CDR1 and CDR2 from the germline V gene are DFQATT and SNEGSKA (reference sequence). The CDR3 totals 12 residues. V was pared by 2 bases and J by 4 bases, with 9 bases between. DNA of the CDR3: TGCAGTGCTAGAATCCGTGGTTACGAGCAGTACTTC. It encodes CSARIRGYEQYF.

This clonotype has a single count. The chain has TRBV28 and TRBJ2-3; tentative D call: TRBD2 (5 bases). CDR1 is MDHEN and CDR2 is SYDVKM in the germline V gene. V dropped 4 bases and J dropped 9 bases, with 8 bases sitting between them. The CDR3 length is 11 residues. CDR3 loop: CASSSDYTQYF. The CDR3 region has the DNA TGTGCCAGCAGTTCTGACTACACGCAGTATTTT.

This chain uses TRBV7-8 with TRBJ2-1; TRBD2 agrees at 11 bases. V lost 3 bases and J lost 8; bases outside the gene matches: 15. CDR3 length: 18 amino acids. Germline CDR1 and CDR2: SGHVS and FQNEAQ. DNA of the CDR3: TGTGCCAGCAGCTTGGGTAGCGGGGGGGCAGCCCCGGCATATGAGCAGTTCTTC. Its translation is CASSLGSGGAAPAYEQFF.

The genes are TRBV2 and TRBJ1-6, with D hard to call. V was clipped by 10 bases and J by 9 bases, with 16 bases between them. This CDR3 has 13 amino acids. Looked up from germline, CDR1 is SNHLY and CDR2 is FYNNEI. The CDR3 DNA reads TGTGCCACCGCCCGCGACAATGCTTCACCCCTCCACTTT. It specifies CATARDNASPLHF.

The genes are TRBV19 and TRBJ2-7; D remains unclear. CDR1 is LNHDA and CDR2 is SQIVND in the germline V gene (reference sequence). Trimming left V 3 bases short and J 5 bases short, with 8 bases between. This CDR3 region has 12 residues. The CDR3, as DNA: TGTGCCAGTAGTATTCCCTTCGACGAGCAGTACTTC. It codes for CASSIPFDEQYF.

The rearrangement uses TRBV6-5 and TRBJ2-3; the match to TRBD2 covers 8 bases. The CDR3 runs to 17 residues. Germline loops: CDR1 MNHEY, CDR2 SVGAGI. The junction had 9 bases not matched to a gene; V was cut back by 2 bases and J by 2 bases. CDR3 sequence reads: CASSYETGGIVTDTQYF. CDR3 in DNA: TGTGCCAGCAGTTACGAGACGGGGGGGATTGTCACAGATACGCAGTATTTT.

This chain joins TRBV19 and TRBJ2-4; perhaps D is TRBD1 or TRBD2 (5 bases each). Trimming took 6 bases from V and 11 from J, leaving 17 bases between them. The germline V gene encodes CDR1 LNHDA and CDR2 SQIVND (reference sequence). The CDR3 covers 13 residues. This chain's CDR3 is CASRPLGVILQYF. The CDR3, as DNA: TGTGCCAGTAGGCCCCTGGGGGTAATCCTTCAGTACTTC.

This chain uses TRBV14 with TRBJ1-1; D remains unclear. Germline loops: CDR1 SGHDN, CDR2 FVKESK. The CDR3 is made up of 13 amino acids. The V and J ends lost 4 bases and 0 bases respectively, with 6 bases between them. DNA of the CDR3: TGTGCCAGCAGCCCTAGGTTGAACACTGAAGCTTTCTTT. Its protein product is CASSPRLNTEAFF.

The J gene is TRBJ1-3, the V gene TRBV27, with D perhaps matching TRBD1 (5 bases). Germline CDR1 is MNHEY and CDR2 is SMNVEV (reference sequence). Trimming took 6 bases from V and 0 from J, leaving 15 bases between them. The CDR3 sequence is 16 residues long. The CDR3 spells CASSELGRASGNTIYF. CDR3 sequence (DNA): TGTGCCAGCAGCGAACTCGGCAGGGCCTCTGGAAACACCATATATTTT.

CDR3 region: CASSQDWAGGPWSTDTQYF. Written as DNA, the CDR3 is TGTGCCAGCAGCCAAGATTGGGCGGGGGGGCCTTGGAGCACAGATACGCAGTATTTT. The chain has TRBV4-2 and TRBJ2-3, with 9 positions matching TRBD2. Germline CDR1 and CDR2: LGHNA and YNFKEQ. This CDR3 comprises 19 residues. After removal of 0 bases from V and 0 bases from J, the junction contained 10 bases not matched to a gene.

CDR3: CASRKDGIQETQYF. CDR3 bases: TGTGCCAGCAGAAAGGACGGCATCCAAGAGACCCAGTACTTC. The rearrangement uses TRBV6-6 and TRBJ2-5; D call uncertain. The CDR3 has 14 residues. Deletions cut 6 bases from V and 1 base from J, with 12 bases between. Germline V gene sequence: CDR1 MNHNY, CDR2 SVGAGI (reference sequence).

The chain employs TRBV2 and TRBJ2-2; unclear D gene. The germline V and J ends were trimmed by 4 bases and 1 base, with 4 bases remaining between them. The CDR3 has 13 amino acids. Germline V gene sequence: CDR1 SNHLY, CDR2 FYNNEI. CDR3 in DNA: TGTGCCAGCAGTGGAAAGAACACCGGGGAGCTGTTTTTT. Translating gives CASSGKNTGELFF.

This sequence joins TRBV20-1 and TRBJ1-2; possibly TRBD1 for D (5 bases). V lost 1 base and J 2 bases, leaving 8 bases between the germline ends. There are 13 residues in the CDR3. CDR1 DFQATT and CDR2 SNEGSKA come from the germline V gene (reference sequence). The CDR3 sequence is CSARVAGNYGYTF. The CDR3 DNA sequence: TGCAGTGCTAGAGTTGCAGGGAACTATGGCTACACCTTC.

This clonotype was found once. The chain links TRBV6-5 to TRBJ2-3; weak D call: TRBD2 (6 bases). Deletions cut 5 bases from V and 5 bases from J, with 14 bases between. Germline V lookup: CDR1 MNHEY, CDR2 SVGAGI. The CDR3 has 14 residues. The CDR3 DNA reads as TGTGCCAGCAGTCCTACTAGCAGCCGAGATACGCAGTATTTT. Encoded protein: CASSPTSSRDTQYF.

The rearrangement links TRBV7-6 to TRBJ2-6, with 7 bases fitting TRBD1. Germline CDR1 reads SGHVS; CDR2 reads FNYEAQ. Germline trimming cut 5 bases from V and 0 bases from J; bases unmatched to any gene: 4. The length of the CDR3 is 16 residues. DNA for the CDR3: TGTGCCAGCAGCCTGACAGGGAACTCTGGGGCCAACGTCCTGACTTTC. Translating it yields CASSLTGNSGANVLTF.